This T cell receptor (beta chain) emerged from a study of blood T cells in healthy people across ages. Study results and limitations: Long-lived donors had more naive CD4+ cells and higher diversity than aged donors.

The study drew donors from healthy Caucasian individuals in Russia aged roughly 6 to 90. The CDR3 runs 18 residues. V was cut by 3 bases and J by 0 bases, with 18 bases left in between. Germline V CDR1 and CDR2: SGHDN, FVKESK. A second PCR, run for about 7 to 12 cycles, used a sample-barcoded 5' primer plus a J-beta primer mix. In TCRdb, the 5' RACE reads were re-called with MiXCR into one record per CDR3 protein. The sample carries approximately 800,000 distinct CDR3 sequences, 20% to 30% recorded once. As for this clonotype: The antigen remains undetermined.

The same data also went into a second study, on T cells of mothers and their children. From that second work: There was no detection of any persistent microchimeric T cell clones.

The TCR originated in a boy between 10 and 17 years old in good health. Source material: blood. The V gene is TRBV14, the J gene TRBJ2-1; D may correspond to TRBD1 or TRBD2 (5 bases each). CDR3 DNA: TGTGCCAGCAGCCATCTCCTGGGGCGAGGGGCCTCCTACAATGAGCAGTTCTTC. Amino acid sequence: CASSHLLGRGASYNEQFF.